The 18 T cell receptor beta chains below all came from one sample that was sequenced in a study of CD8+CD57+ T cells in acquired aplastic anemia. TCR beta VDJ and CDR3 profiling used genomic DNA as template. TCRdb redid the calling of the reads with MiXCR, one entry per CDR3 protein. The sample includes under 200,000 distinct CDR3 sequences, around 48% of them seen just once. An expansion of CD8+CD57+ cells by flow cytometry had been shown in patients chosen for sequencing. Sequenced: sorted CD4+, CD8+, or CD8+CD57+ T cells (not recorded which) from PBMCs. The receptors come from a human donor with aplastic anemia.

This clonotype came up many times. The J gene is TRBJ2-3, the V gene TRBV12-5, with 8 bases identical to TRBD2. V trimming: 8 bases; J trimming: 6 bases; junction bases outside the gene matches: 13. This CDR3 has 15 amino acids. Germline CDR1 and CDR2: LGHNT and FRNRAP. CDR3 loop: CASTAGTSQRDTQYF. In DNA, the CDR3 is TGTGCTAGTACCGCCGGGACTAGTCAACGGGATACGCAGTATTTT.

With respect to this clonotype: A read error is possible here, since a much larger clone lies one base away. CDR3 region: CASSEYGLYNGQFF. In DNA, the CDR3 is TGTGCCAGCAGTGAATACGGACTTTACAATGGGCAGTTCTTC. The chain couples TRBV25-1 to TRBJ2-1; D might be TRBD2 (5 bases). The CDR3 has 14 amino acids. Germline V gives CDR1 MGHDK, CDR2 SYGVNS.

This clonotype was counted between two and nine times. The chain is built from TRBV15 and TRBJ1-1, with D unresolved. With 4 bases removed from V and 0 bases from J, the gap between germline ends came to 6 bases. The germline CDR1 and CDR2 sequences are LNHNV and YYDKDF (reference sequence). This CDR3 contains 13 residues. The CDR3 spells CATSTKLNTEAFF. DNA of the CDR3: TGTGCCACCAGCACCAAGTTGAACACTGAAGCTTTCTTT.

The V call is TRBV7-8, the J call TRBJ2-1; D remains unclear. Deletions cut 7 bases from V and 6 bases from J, with 10 bases between. This CDR3 region has 12 residues. Per the germline V gene, CDR1 is SGHVS and CDR2 is FQNEAQ. CDR3 bases: TGTGCCAGCATCACCACGGGCAATGAGCAGTTCTTC. Protein product: CASITTGNEQFF.

This clonotype was observed many times. This rearrangement joins TRBV10-3 to TRBJ2-3; the D is unclear. CDR1 is ENHRY, CDR2 SYGVKD, per germline. V shed 11 bases and J shed 5 bases, with 14 bases lying between them. This CDR3 comprises 12 residues. The CDR3 loop reads CAPPKGGDTQYF. CDR3 bases: TGTGCCCCCCCCAAGGGCGGAGATACGCAGTATTTT.

Comments on this clonotype: It may be a read error: a sequence one base away is much more abundant. The chain is built from TRBV6-1 and TRBJ2-7; no clear D gene. CDR3 size: 14 residues. Per germline, CDR1 MNHNS and CDR2 SASEGT. CDR3 protein: CASSRRVFSYEQHF. DNA of the CDR3: TGTGCCAGCAGCCGACGGGTATTCTCCTACGAGCAGCACTTC.

The chain recombines TRBV5-5 with TRBJ1-5; D not resolved. Trimming left V 0 bases short and J 1 base short, with 8 bases between. The CDR3 covers 15 residues. CDR1 SGHKS and CDR2 YYEKEE come from the germline V gene (reference sequence). CDR3 loop: CASSLGLSSNQPQHF. Written as DNA, the CDR3 is TGTGCCAGCAGCTTGGGCCTCTCCAGCAATCAGCCCCAGCATTTT.

This sequence joins TRBV27 and TRBJ2-5; D remains ambiguous. CDR1 and CDR2 (germline): MNHEY, SMNVEV (reference sequence). This CDR3 contains 12 residues. With 6 bases removed from V and 5 bases from J, the gap between germline ends came to 10 bases. The CDR3 loop reads CASRGILETQYF. CDR3 in DNA: TGTGCCAGCAGGGGGATTTTGGAGACCCAGTACTTC.

This clonotype was counted a few times. V usage is TRBV15 and J usage is TRBJ1-4; tentative D call: TRBD1 (5 bases). Germline loops: CDR1 LNHNV, CDR2 YYDKDF (reference sequence). The CDR3 totals 13 residues. Trimming removed 3 bases at V and 14 bases at J, with 16 bases between. CDR3 in DNA: TGTGCCACCAGCAGCGACCAGGGAGGCTGGCTGTTTTTT. Its protein is CATSSDQGGWLFF.

In this sample, this clonotype turned up many times. The chain carries TRBV6-5 and TRBJ2-7; TRBD1 matches 7 bases. Per the germline V gene, CDR1 is MNHEY and CDR2 is SVGAGI. The V gene end was trimmed by 6 bases and the J gene end by 0 bases; junction bases not matched to a gene: 8. The CDR3 loop spans 15 amino acids. In DNA form, the CDR3 reads TGTGCCAGCAGGAGTACCGGGACAGACTCCTACGAGCAGTACTTC. Its protein is CASRSTGTDSYEQYF.

The rearrangement links TRBV20-1 to TRBJ1-1; 9 bases are shared with TRBD1. The CDR3 runs to 14 residues. The V gene's germline CDR1 is DFQATT and CDR2 SNEGSKA (reference sequence). The junction had 8 bases not matched to a gene; V was cut back by 3 bases and J by 6 bases. This chain's CDR3 is CSARDGTGRPEAFF. In nucleotides, the CDR3 is TGCAGTGCTAGGGATGGGACAGGGCGACCTGAAGCTTTCTTT.

The rearrangement uses TRBV9 and TRBJ2-7, with D perhaps TRBD2 (6 bases). V lost 0 bases, J lost 4 bases, and 14 bases lay in between. Germline V gene sequence: CDR1 SGDLS, CDR2 YYNGEE. The CDR3 spans 15 residues. The CDR3 sequence: CASSVEGGKLYEQYF. CDR3 sequence (DNA): TGTGCCAGCAGCGTAGAGGGCGGGAAATTGTACGAGCAGTACTTC. Variable domain in full (rest from reference TRBV9 and TRBJ2-7): DSGVTQTPKHLITATGQRVTLRCSPRSGDLSVYWYQQSLDQGLQFLIQYYNGEERAKGNILERFSAQQFPDLHSELNLSSLELGDSALYFCASSVEGGKLYEQYFGPGTRLTVT.

Note on this clonotype: One base away lies a much larger clone, so this may be a sequencing read error. This chain links TRBV6-1 with TRBJ1-1; 7 bases agree with TRBD1. This CDR3 region has 15 residues. The germline CDR1 and CDR2 sequences are MNHNS and SASEGT. The CDR3 loop is CASSPTGIGNTGAFF. In DNA, the CDR3 is TGTGCCAGCAGCCCGACAGGGATAGGAAACACTGGAGCTTTCTTT.

The rearrangement uses TRBV2 and TRBJ1-1, with unresolved D. This CDR3 has 14 residues. V was cut by 3 bases and J by 1 base, with 9 bases left in between. Germline CDR1 and CDR2: SNHLY and FYNNEI. DNA of the CDR3: TGTGCCAGCAGTGACTGGGTCCGGAACACTGAAGCTTTCTTT. Its protein is CASSDWVRNTEAFF. The entire variable domain, with the rest obtained from reference TRBV2 and TRBJ1-1, is as follows: EPEVTQTPSHQVTQMGQEVILRCVPISNHLYFYWYRQILGQKVEFLVSFYNNEISEKSEIFDDQFSVERPDGSNFTLKIRSTKLEDSAMYFCASSDWVRNTEAFFGQGTRLTVV.

The J gene is TRBJ1-4, the V gene TRBV11-2; TRBD1 might be the D (5 bases). This CDR3 region has 15 residues. Germline-derived CDR1 and CDR2 are SGHAT and FQNNGV. The V end was cut by 5 bases, the J end by 7 bases, with 17 bases between. CDR3 sequence reads: CASSGQGGNSEKLFF. DNA of the CDR3: TGTGCCAGCAGCGGCCAGGGAGGCAACTCTGAAAAACTGTTTTTT.

This clonotype was observed at least ten times. V and J are TRBV19 and TRBJ1-2; 7 bases line up with TRBD1. The CDR3 is 16 residues long. Per the germline V gene, CDR1 is LNHDA and CDR2 is SQIVND (reference sequence). V lost 2 bases to trimming and J lost 4 bases; unmatched junction nucleotides: 10. In nucleotides, the CDR3 is TGTGCCAGTAGTATACGAGGGGGCGATGGGGGCTATGGCTACACCTTC. It specifies CASSIRGGDGGYGYTF.

This clonotype has a count of ten or more. This chain uses TRBV25-1 with TRBJ2-2; maybe TRBD1 (5 bases). V was pared by 6 bases and J by 2 bases, with 10 bases between. The CDR3 sequence is 14 residues long. In germline, CDR1 is MGHDK, CDR2 SYGVNS. The CDR3 protein is CASRPTANTGELFF. CDR3 DNA: TGTGCCAGCAGGCCGACAGCTAACACCGGGGAGCTGTTTTTT. Combining the CDR3 with reference TRBV25-1 and TRBJ2-2 gives the whole variable domain EADIYQTPRYLVIGTGKKITLECSQTMGHDKMYWYQQDPGMELHLIHYSYGVNSTEKGDLSSESTVSRIRTEHFPLTLESARPSHTSQYLCASRPTANTGELFFGEGSRLTVL.

As concerns this clonotype: The junction does not match germline at one end; this may be a read error. The rearrangement joins TRBV7-7 to TRBJ2-7; D is unresolved. CDR3 size: 13 residues. Per the germline V gene, CDR1 is SSHAT and CDR2 is FNYEAQ (reference sequence). CDR3 sequence (DNA): TGTGCTAGCAGCTACGGACGGAACTACGAGCAGTACTTC. Translating gives CASSYGRNYEQYF.